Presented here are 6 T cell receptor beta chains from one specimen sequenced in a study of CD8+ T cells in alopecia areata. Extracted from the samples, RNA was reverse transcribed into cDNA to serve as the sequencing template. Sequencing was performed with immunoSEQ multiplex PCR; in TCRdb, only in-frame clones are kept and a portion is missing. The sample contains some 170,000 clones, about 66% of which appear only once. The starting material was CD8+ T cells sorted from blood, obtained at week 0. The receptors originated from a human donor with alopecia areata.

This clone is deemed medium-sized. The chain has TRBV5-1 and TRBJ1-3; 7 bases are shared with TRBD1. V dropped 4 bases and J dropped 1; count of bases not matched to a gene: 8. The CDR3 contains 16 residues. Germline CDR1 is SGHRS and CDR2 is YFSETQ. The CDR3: CASSQRGQRSGNTIYF. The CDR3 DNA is TGCGCCAGCAGCCAGCGGGGACAGCGATCTGGAAACACCATATATTTT.

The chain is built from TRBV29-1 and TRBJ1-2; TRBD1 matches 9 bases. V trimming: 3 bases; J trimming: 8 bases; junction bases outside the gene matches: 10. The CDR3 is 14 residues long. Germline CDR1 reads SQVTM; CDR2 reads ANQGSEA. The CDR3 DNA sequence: TGCAGCGTTGAGAGGGACAGGGCCCTTGAGGGCTACACCTTC. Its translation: CSVERDRALEGYTF.

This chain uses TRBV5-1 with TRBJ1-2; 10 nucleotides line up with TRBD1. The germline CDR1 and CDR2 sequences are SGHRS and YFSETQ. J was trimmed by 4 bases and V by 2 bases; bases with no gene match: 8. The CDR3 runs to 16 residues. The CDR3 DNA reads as TGCGCCAGCAGCTTTGGACAGGGGGAGACTCGCTATGGCTACACCTTC. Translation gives CASSFGQGETRYGYTF.

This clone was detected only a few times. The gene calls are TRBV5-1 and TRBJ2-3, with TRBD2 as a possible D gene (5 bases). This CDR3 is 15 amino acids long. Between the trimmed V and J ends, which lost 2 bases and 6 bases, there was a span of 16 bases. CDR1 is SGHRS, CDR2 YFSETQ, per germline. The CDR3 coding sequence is TGCGCCAGCAGCTTACTAGATACCTCCGGGGATACGCAGTATTTT. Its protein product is CASSLLDTSGDTQYF.

CDR3 DNA: TGTGCCAGCAGCGAAGTGAGAAGGACAGGGCACTACGAGCAGTACTTC. Translation gives CASSEVRRTGHYEQYF. This chain connects TRBV14 to TRBJ2-7; 8 bases agree with TRBD1. Germline V gives CDR1 SGHDN, CDR2 FVKESK. Trimming at V came to 5 bases and at J to 3 bases, leaving 12 bases not matched to a gene. The CDR3 spans 16 residues.

The CDR3 nucleotides are TGTGCCAGCAGTCCCTGGGACAAGACCTACGAGCAGTACTTC. This sequence encodes CASSPWDKTYEQYF. V is TRBV27 and J is TRBJ2-7; D is perhaps TRBD1 (6 bases). The CDR3 has 14 residues. The V end was cut by 5 bases, the J end by 2 bases, with 13 bases between. The germline CDR1 and CDR2 sequences are MNHEY and SMNVEV (reference sequence).